The T cell receptor beta chain described here comes from a study of T cell responses to AZD1222 COVID-19 vaccine. The repertoire was sequenced with immunoSEQ multiplex PCR; TCRdb's copy has only in-frame clones and lacks some. Here the sample spans some 110,000 clones, more than 65% being singletons. The CDR3 is 15 residues long. The germline V and J ends were trimmed by 4 bases and 1 base, with 14 bases remaining between them. Germline values: CDR1 SGHRS, CDR2 YFSETQ. Study-wide results and limits: It was only after the peak T cell response that any repertoires were sampled. Donors skewed white British and female; clonal diversity was possibly underestimated.

About this clone: The antigen is not known.

The sample consisted of peripheral blood, taken on day 0 of AZD1222 vaccination. This chain links TRBV5-1 with TRBJ1-1; TRBD1 is a possible D gene (6 bases). The sequence derives from an adult in good health. CDR3 coding DNA: TGCGCCAGCAGCGACCAGGGGAATCCGAACACTGAAGCTTTCTTT. It specifies CASSDQGNPNTEAFF. The entire variable domain, with the rest obtained from reference TRBV5-1 and TRBJ1-1, is as follows: KAGVTQTPRYLIKTRGQQVTLSCSPISGHRSVSWYQQTPGQGLQFLFEYFSETQRNKGNFPGRFSGRQFSNSRSEMNVSTLELGDSALYLCASSDQGNPNTEAFFGQGTRLTVV.